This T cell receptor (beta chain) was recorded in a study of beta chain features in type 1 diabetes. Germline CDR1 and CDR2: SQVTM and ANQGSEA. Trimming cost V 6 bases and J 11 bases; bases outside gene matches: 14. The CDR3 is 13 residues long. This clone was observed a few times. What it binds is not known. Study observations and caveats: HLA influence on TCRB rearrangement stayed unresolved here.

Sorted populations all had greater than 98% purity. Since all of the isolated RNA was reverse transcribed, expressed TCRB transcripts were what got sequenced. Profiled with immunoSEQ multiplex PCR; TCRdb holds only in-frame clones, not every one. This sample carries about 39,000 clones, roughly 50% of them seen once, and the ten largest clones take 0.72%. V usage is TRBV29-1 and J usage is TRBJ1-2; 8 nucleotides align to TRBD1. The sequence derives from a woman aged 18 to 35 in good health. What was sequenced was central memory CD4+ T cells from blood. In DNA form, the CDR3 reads TGCAGCGTCGAAACCACGCCGGGACAGGTTTACACCTTC. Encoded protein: CSVETTPGQVYTF. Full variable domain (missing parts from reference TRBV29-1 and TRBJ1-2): SAVISQKPSRDICQRGTSLTIQCQVDSQVTMMFWYRQQPGQSLTLIATANQGSEATYESGFVIDKFPISRPNLTFSTLTVSNMSPEDSSIYLCSVETTPGQVYTFGSGTRLTVV.